This note documents a single TCR beta chain sequence. In this sample, this clonotype turned up once. Its antigen remains undetermined. Per-nucleotide qualities are absent, and no much larger clonotype sits a single base away. One read alone lends weak support. A patient counted as having stable Graves' hyperthyroidism if no progression to ophthalmopathy occurred over 18 months of follow-up. Hyperthyroidism patients were newly diagnosed, had a disease duration of under 2 months, and were aged 18 to 65 years. Patients with uncontrolled infections, other autoimmune diseases, pregnancy or lactation were excluded. Diagnoses relied on clinical symptoms, serum thyroxine and TRAb, thyroid ultrasound and orbital computed tomography. Ficoll-Paque density gradient centrifugation was used to isolate PBMCs from around 10 ml of fresh peripheral blood. Total RNA was extracted with Trizol reagent, and quality was checked on an Agilent 2100 Bioanalyzer.

These data originate in a study of T cells in Graves' hyperthyroidism and ophthalmopathy (dated 2019 in TCRdb). For context, the study as a whole: Peripheral blood samples were taken at the time of initial diagnosis, prior to any treatment. According to the paper, TCR Vbeta CDR3 sequencing was carried out on approximately 140 peripheral blood samples, which came from fewer than 50 ophthalmopathy, some 73 hyperthyroidism and roughly 17 progressor patients. The 80 to 100 discovery patients were randomly divided into training and test sets at a 7:3 ratio. Whether ophthalmopathy could be predicted prospectively was tested in an independent validation cohort made up of about 18 hyperthyroidism patients plus 17 patients who later progressed to ophthalmopathy. Once sampling was done, hyperthyroidism patients were given methimazole at a starting dose of 30 mg daily, whereas ophthalmopathy patients were given high-dose intravenous methylprednisolone. A discovery cohort of 95 to 100 patients, about 40 with Graves' ophthalmopathy and about 58 with stable Graves' hyperthyroidism, was used to find distinguishing TCR V-J signatures. In more than 5 Graves' hyperthyroidism patients, the study also compared T-cell repertoires from thyroid tissue with T-cell repertoires from blood. General study outcomes and caveats: Most expanded thyroid clonotypes (frequency above 0.001) were also detected in blood, suggesting blood repertoires may reflect thyroid immune responses. In validation, the model predicted progression to ophthalmopathy a median of about 6 months before onset, with over 55% sensitivity and roughly 73% specificity. No statistical method was used to set the sample size in advance, and investigators knew the group allocation. A 13 V-J signature model separated ophthalmopathy from stable hyperthyroidism, with nearly 90% sensitivity and about 81% specificity in cross-validation and 80%/75% in testing.

From cysteine to phenylalanine, the CDR3 is 15 amino acids long. Just CDR3 DNA is preserved here, 45 bases in frame from base 1. Germline trimming amounts to 3 bases on V and 6 bases on J, with 7 as the count of junction bases outside the gene matches. Taken from the germline V gene, the CDR1 and CDR2 loops are SGHTA and FQGNSA. Amplification of TCR beta CDR3 regions was carried out from RNA transcripts. The first round of RT-PCR for the TCR CDR3 was performed with the HTBI primer set and the Qiagen OneStep RT-PCR kit. The libraries were constructed in a second round of multiplex PCR and then size-selected and purified. The libraries were sequenced on an Illumina HiSeq2000 using paired-end 100 bp reads. The study's own analysis went as follows. SOAPnuke was used to process the raw data, removing reads that contained adapters or uncalled bases, had a mean Phred below 15, or lacked an exact match to the constant primer or identifier. COPE v1.2.5 was used to merge high-quality paired reads, and clonotypes were defined as unique nucleotide sequences. MiTCR v1.1 was used to align clonotypes to the IMGT TRBV, TRBD and TRBJ reference segments. The analysis included only V-J combinations with a frequency above 0.0001, which together covered 98% to 99.2% of the repertoires. A TCS score was defined as the ratio of F50 (clonal expansion) to E x V (chaos), with BLOSUM62-based TCRdist applied between CDR3 peptides within each V-J. Welch's t-statistics and random forest reduced roughly 540 V-J features to under 15, which were used in a naive Bayes classifier (R e1071). TCRdb redid the processing of the public reads, applying fastp at Q25 and MiXCR, and retained in-frame beta chains. Rows merge per CDR3 protein into single entries with the most common DNA and genes. The V and J calls and clone size are TCRdb's, not the authors'. Here the sample has 300,000 to 450,000 distinct CDR3 sequences; approximately 25% occur a single time. The top ten constitute more than 60% of the sample.

This TCR was recovered from a man aged 50 or older with Graves' hyperthyroidism. The rearrangement joined TRBV7-2 to TRBJ2-1, with 8 middle bases fitting TRBD2. The sample was blood. The DNA reads as follows: TGTGCCAGCAGCTTGGTCCTAGCGGGCCTCAATGAGCAGTTCTTC. This encodes CASSLVLAGLNEQFF.